The 25 T cell receptor beta chains below all came from one sample that was sequenced in a study of beta chain features in type 1 diabetes. Study conclusions and caveats: Type 1 diabetes patients showed a moderate but significant shortening of TCRB CDR3s in all four CD4+ subsets.

Their target antigens are unknown. As every portion of the isolated RNA was reverse transcribed, the sequencing read expressed TCRB transcripts. Sequencing was performed with immunoSEQ multiplex PCR; in TCRdb, only in-frame clones are kept and a portion is missing. The sample contains some 120,000 clones, around 16% of which appear only once. Sequencing was carried out using central memory CD4+ T cells from blood. The receptors stem from a young man with type 1 diabetes.

This rearrangement joins TRBV5-4 to TRBJ2-7; 7 bases agree with TRBD2. In germline, CDR1 is SGHNT, CDR2 YYREEE (reference sequence). The CDR3 loop spans 16 amino acids. CDR3 amino acids: CTPPASGREGGTEQYF. The CDR3 DNA reads as TGTACCCCCCCGGCTAGCGGCCGAGAAGGTGGTACCGAGCAGTACTTC.

There are a few counts of this clone. This chain links TRBV5-4 with TRBJ2-3; 7 bases line up with TRBD2. CDR1 is SGHNT and CDR2 is YYREEE in the germline V gene (reference sequence). The ends lost 5 bases at V and 6 bases at J; junction bases unmatched: 12. CDR3 length: 15 residues. CDR3 sequence: CASSALGGGADTQYF. CDR3 coding DNA: TGTGCCAGCAGTGCTCTAGGCGGGGGAGCGGATACGCAGTATTTT.

The sample holds a few counts of this clone. The rearrangement joins TRBV9 to TRBJ2-1, with D tentatively TRBD2 (7 bases). Germline V gives CDR1 SGDLS, CDR2 YYNGEE. The CDR3 length is 18 residues. V shed 0 bases and J shed 5 bases, with 21 bases lying between them. The CDR3 here is CASSVAPAGAQRNNEQFF. The CDR3 DNA follows: TGTGCCAGCAGCGTAGCCCCGGCGGGGGCCCAACGAAACAATGAGCAGTTCTTC.

In its sample, this clone was seen many times. V gene TRBV25-1 combines with J gene TRBJ2-7; possible D gene TRBD2, 6 bases. The germline gives CDR1 MGHDK, CDR2 SYGVNS. The V gene lost 10 bases and the J gene lost 3 bases, with 16 bases spanning the gap. The CDR3 is made up of 13 amino acids. CDR3: CAMQSGTVYEQYF. In DNA form, the CDR3 reads TGTGCCATGCAATCCGGGACTGTCTACGAGCAGTACTTC.

The chain couples TRBV2 to TRBJ2-7; 9 bases line up with TRBD1. This CDR3 has 12 amino acids. J lost 3 bases, V lost 6 bases, and 0 bases had no gene match. Germline V gene lookup returns CDR1 SNHLY and CDR2 FYNNEI. The CDR3 DNA sequence: TGTGCCAGCAGGGACAGGGGCTACGAGCAGTACTTC. It codes for CASRDRGYEQYF. The variable domain in full, with the rest retrieved from reference TRBV2 and TRBJ2-7, is EPEVTQTPSHQVTQMGQEVILRCVPISNHLYFYWYRQILGQKVEFLVSFYNNEISEKSEIFDDQFSVERPDGSNFTLKIRSTKLEDSAMYFCASRDRGYEQYFGPGTRLTVT.

In this sample, this clone turned up a few times. Here the CDR3 DNA reads TGTGCCAGCAGTGAAGGGGCTAGCACAGAGACAGATACGCAGTATTTT. Translated, it gives CASSEGASTETDTQYF. This rearrangement joins TRBV2 to TRBJ2-3; weak D call: TRBD2 (5 bases). This CDR3 has 16 amino acids. V was trimmed by 1 base and J by 3 bases, leaving 14 bases between them. CDR1 SNHLY and CDR2 FYNNEI come from the germline V gene.

This clone has a handful of counts. The gene calls are TRBV5-6 and TRBJ1-1, with 7 bases lining up with TRBD1. Germline trimming cut 4 bases from V and 11 bases from J; bases unmatched to any gene: 17. Germline V gene data show CDR1 as SGHDT and CDR2 as YYEEEE. CDR3 length equals 15 residues. CDR3 residues: CASSARRDSNPQAFF. CDR3 coding DNA: TGTGCCAGCAGCGCCAGGCGGGACAGCAATCCGCAGGCTTTCTTT.

This clone was counted at least ten times. The same CDR3 can be traced to other DNA sequences in this sample. V is TRBV2 and J is TRBJ2-1, with a tentative D call TRBD2 (5 bases). V was pared by 3 bases and J by 2 bases, with 8 bases between. CDR3 length: 14 amino acids. Germline assignment: CDR1 SNHLY and CDR2 FYNNEI. The DNA of the CDR3 is TGTGCCAGCAGTGACCCCGGGACCTACAATGAGCAGTTCTTC. Its translation: CASSDPGTYNEQFF.

The table lists this clone with a few counts. This chain joins TRBV30 and TRBJ2-7; D possibly uses TRBD1 or TRBD2 (7 bases each). Germline V gene sequence: CDR1 GTSNPN, CDR2 SVGIG (reference sequence). V dropped 4 bases and J dropped 1 base, with 20 bases sitting between them. This CDR3 contains 16 residues. Here the CDR3 reads CAWMGGTERLSYEQYF. The CDR3 DNA reads TGTGCCTGGATGGGAGGGACAGAAAGGTTGTCCTACGAGCAGTACTTC.

This clone has just a few counts. The J gene is TRBJ2-1, the V gene TRBV6-1; D gene unclear. The V and J ends lost 6 bases and 1 base respectively, with 13 bases between them. The CDR3 is made up of 15 amino acids. CDR1 is MNHNS and CDR2 is SASEGT in the germline V gene. As DNA, the CDR3 is TGTGCCAGCAGAAACATGCCCTTGTCCTACAATGAGCAGTTCTTC. It encodes CASRNMPLSYNEQFF.

This clone was found a few times. This chain uses TRBV28 with TRBJ1-6; D remains unclear. V was pared by 7 bases and J by 5 bases, with 9 bases between. CDR1 is MDHEN, CDR2 SYDVKM, per germline. The CDR3 totals 13 residues. This CDR3 reads CASNRVDNSPLHF. The DNA of the CDR3 is TGTGCCAGCAATAGAGTGGATAATTCACCCCTCCACTTT.

V gene TRBV5-4 combines with J gene TRBJ2-3; the match to TRBD2 covers 8 bases. The CDR3 runs to 16 residues. After removal of 1 base from V and 2 bases from J, the junction contained 6 bases not matched to a gene. Germline assignment: CDR1 SGHNT and CDR2 YYREEE (reference sequence). The CDR3 loop reads CASSLKAGDLTDTQYF. The CDR3 region has the DNA TGTGCCAGCAGCTTGAAAGCGGGAGACCTCACAGATACGCAGTATTTT.

This clone was counted a few times. This chain joins TRBV4-3 and TRBJ1-4; 11 bases line up with TRBD1. The length of the CDR3 is 16 residues. CDR1 and CDR2 (germline): LGHNA, YSLEER. V shed 3 bases, J shed 8 bases, and the junction held 8 bases outside the gene matches. The chain's CDR3 is CASSQFGQGAREKLFF. The CDR3 DNA is TGCGCCAGCAGCCAGTTCGGACAGGGGGCGCGAGAAAAACTGTTTTTT.

The genes are TRBV7-2 and TRBJ2-3; D uncertain. The CDR3 contains 14 residues. Looked up from germline, CDR1 is SGHTA and CDR2 is FQGNSA. V lost 2 bases, J lost 2 bases, and 8 bases lay in between. The CDR3 protein is CASSLHVSTDTQYF. CDR3 in DNA: TGTGCCAGCAGCTTACACGTTTCCACAGATACGCAGTATTTT.

The chain joins TRBV18 to TRBJ1-2; no reliable D call. The V gene's germline CDR1 is KGHSH and CDR2 LQKENI. V lost 1 base to trimming and J lost 4 bases, with 10 bases between them. CDR3 size: 14 residues. CDR3 coding DNA: TGTGCCAGCTCACCACTTGTGGAAACCTATGGCTACACCTTC. Translating gives CASSPLVETYGYTF. Together with reference TRBV18 and TRBJ1-2, the CDR3 gives the full variable domain: NAGVMQNPRHLVRRRGQEARLRCSPMKGHSHVYWYRQLPEEGLKFMVYLQKENIIDESGMPKERFSAEFPKEGPSILRIQQVVRGDSAAYFCASSPLVETYGYTFGSGTRLTVV.

The rearrangement links TRBV28 to TRBJ2-3; TRBD1 might be the D (5 bases). V lost 6 bases and J lost 6, with 19 bases in between. Germline V CDR1 and CDR2: MDHEN, SYDVKM. CDR3 length: 15 amino acids. This CDR3 reads CASSRIVGASDTQYF. The CDR3 DNA follows: TGTGCCAGCAGCCGCATTGTAGGGGCAAGTGATACGCAGTATTTT. The full variable domain, its missing parts supplied by reference TRBV28 and TRBJ2-3, is DVKVTQSSRYLVKRTGEKVFLECVQDMDHENMFWYRQDPGLGLRLIYFSYDVKMKEKGDIPEGYSVSREKKERFSLILESASTNQTSMYLCASSRIVGASDTQYFGPGTRLTVL.

The chain combines TRBV5-1 with TRBJ2-5; tentative D call: TRBD2 (6 bases). V gave up 2 bases and J gave up 4 bases, with 12 bases separating them. CDR1 SGHRS and CDR2 YFSETQ come from the germline V gene. The CDR3 spans 14 residues. CDR3 bases: TGCGCCAGCAGCTTCGGGGTCGGGGGAGAGACCCAGTACTTC. It encodes CASSFGVGGETQYF.

In its sample, this clone was seen a few times. The DNA for the CDR3 is TGTGCCAGCAGCTTGTTCTCTGGGGCCAACGTCCTGACTTTC. It translates to CASSLFSGANVLTF. The chain is built from TRBV5-6 and TRBJ2-6, with D unclear. Trimming cost V 1 base and J 0 bases, with 2 bases left between them. This CDR3 comprises 14 residues. The V gene's germline CDR1 is SGHDT and CDR2 YYEEEE.

The table lists this clone with a few counts. The V call is TRBV29-1, the J call TRBJ1-2, with a tentative D call TRBD1 (5 bases). CDR3 length: 14 amino acids. Germline lookup yields CDR1 SQVTM and CDR2 ANQGSEA. V was shortened by 4 bases and J by 3 bases, with 15 bases between the two germline ends. Written as DNA, the CDR3 is TGCAGCGTTGGATCGGGCAGAGGGGACTATGGCTACACCTTC. Translation: CSVGSGRGDYGYTF.

This clone was seen a few times. The gene calls are TRBV19 and TRBJ2-5; no reliable D call. This CDR3 contains 15 residues. V lost 4 bases to trimming and J lost 2 bases, with 14 bases between them. CDR1 is LNHDA, CDR2 SQIVND, per germline (reference sequence). CDR3 sequence (DNA): TGTGCCAGTAGTACCGGGCCGACGTTACAAGAGACCCAGTACTTC. Translating it yields CASSTGPTLQETQYF.

There are a few counts of this clone. The V gene is TRBV30, the J gene TRBJ1-4; 8 positions match TRBD1. This CDR3 is 13 amino acids long. The V gene's germline CDR1 is GTSNPN and CDR2 SVGIG (reference sequence). The V and J ends lost 3 bases and 5 bases, in that order; junction bases with no gene match: 2. CDR3 coding DNA: TGTGCCTGGAGGAGACAGGGGAATGAAAAACTGTTTTTT. Translation gives CAWRRQGNEKLFF.

The rearrangement links TRBV6-6 to TRBJ2-2, with 7 bases that match TRBD1. The CDR3 runs to 15 residues. J was trimmed by 7 bases and V by 0 bases; bases with no gene match: 5. In germline, CDR1 is MNHNY, CDR2 SVGAGI (reference sequence). This CDR3 reads CASSYSIGGIGELFF. DNA of the CDR3: TGTGCCAGCAGTTACTCGATAGGGGGCATCGGGGAGCTGTTTTTT.

This clone was recorded a few times. The V gene is TRBV2, the J gene TRBJ1-5, with 7 positions matching TRBD1. Germline V gives CDR1 SNHLY, CDR2 FYNNEI. The CDR3 has 14 amino acids. V trimming: 7 bases; J trimming: 5 bases; junction bases outside the gene matches: 8. CDR3 amino acids: CASTRTGTDQPQHF. CDR3 DNA: TGTGCCAGCACCAGAACCGGGACAGATCAGCCCCAGCATTTT.

Relative to its sample, this clone is medium-sized. Other DNA sequences in the same sample also yield this CDR3. The chain joins TRBV2 to TRBJ1-2; 8 bases match TRBD1. The CDR3 totals 12 residues. V was pared by 6 bases and J by 6 bases, with 3 bases of the junction left unmatched. CDR1 is SNHLY and CDR2 is FYNNEI in the germline V gene. CDR3 nucleotide sequence: TGTGCCAGCAGGACGACAGGGGATGGCTACACCTTC. Translating gives CASRTTGDGYTF.

J is TRBJ2-5 and V is TRBV30; D possibly corresponds to TRBD2 (5 bases). The V gene lost 3 bases and the J gene lost 7 bases, with 12 bases spanning the gap. Germline V gene data show CDR1 as GTSNPN and CDR2 as SVGIG (reference sequence). This CDR3 spans 12 amino acids. CDR3 in DNA: TGTGCCTGGAGCCCTAGCCGGCGGACCCAGTACTTC. It is translated as CAWSPSRRTQYF.